The T cell receptor (beta chain) under discussion was sequenced for a study of regulatory and conventional T cells in RAG deficiency. On this clone itself: Its specificity is unknown.

Findings and limits, study-wide: Sorted Omenn CD25-high CD127-low cells may not be bona fide Tregs.

Blood CD4+ CD25-high CD127-low regulatory T cells supplied the genomic DNA template. Produced via immunoSEQ multiplex PCR; TCRdb's table is partial and in-frame only. The sample yields several thousand clones, roughly nine tenths seen once. The V and J ends lost 1 base and 10 bases, in that order; junction bases with no gene match: 3. Germline V lookup: CDR1 KGHSH, CDR2 LQKENI. The CDR3 has 14 residues. A further study also used this sample, focusing on regulatory T cells. That report adds: Amplification used 52 TRBV primers and 13 TRBJ primers. Patient repertoires had restricted TRB V-J pairs and skewed V and J usage, most in Tregs.

The sequenced sample consisted of Tregs sorted from blood. The chain is built from TRBV18 and TRBJ2-2; 10 bases are a match to TRBD1. This sequence was found in a human donor in good health. The CDR3 sequence is CASSPRTGGLELFF. For the CDR3, the DNA is TGTGCCAGCTCACCACGGACAGGGGGTTTGGAGCTGTTTTTT.